The clone carrying this T cell receptor beta chain was recorded a few times. The target antigen is unknown. These data come from a study of human T cells and chemical hapten exposure. About the study: In the sensitization step, 2% DPC was placed on about 2 cm by about 2 cm of upper inner arm skin. Enrolled patients were predominantly female and had alopecia areata, totalis or universalis. Study results and caveats: PT1 expanded TCR counts and patch test score were linked, and their correlation was positive.

Germline V gene data show CDR1 as SEHNR and CDR2 as FQNEAQ (reference sequence). The V end lost 5 bases, the J end lost 4 bases, and 9 bases lay between the germline ends. The CDR3 runs to 13 residues. The time point denotes: pre-sensitization, week 0. Sample treatment: therapeutic diphenylcyclopropenone sensitization with weekly scalp DPC. TCRdb reprocessed the RACE reads via MiXCR and lists one record per CDR3 protein. The data contain 85,000 to 90,000 distinct CDR3 sequences, around 9.5% of them singletons. The source of this sequence is a woman in her thirties or forties with alopecia areata. Some clones in this sample may be carry-over from other donors' samples. This chain links TRBV7-9 with TRBJ1-5, with a possible D match to TRBD1 (6 bases). The sequenced sample was whole blood, obtained in connection with sensitization to the hapten diphenylcyclopropenone (DPC). The CDR3 spells CASSNTGNQPQHF. The CDR3 DNA reads TGTGCCAGCAGCAATACAGGGAATCAGCCCCAGCATTTT.